The present entry profiles one T cell receptor beta chain with its context. The antigen this receptor binds is unknown. There are no base qualities to consult, and no much larger clone falls within one base. Ophthalmopathy patients had moderately to severely active disease, with a Clinical Activity Score of 3 or more, a NOSPECS grade of 4 or more, and a disease duration of less than 3 months. Exclusion was applied to patients with uncontrolled infections, other autoimmune diseases, pregnancy or lactation. Diagnoses relied on clinical symptoms, serum thyroxine and TRAb, thyroid ultrasound and orbital computed tomography. PBMCs were isolated from 8 to 10 ml of fresh peripheral blood by Ficoll-Paque density gradient centrifugation. Trizol reagent was used to extract total RNA, and RNA quality was then checked on an Agilent 2100 Bioanalyzer. The data were taken from a study of T cells in Graves' hyperthyroidism and ophthalmopathy (dated by TCRdb to the late 2010s). Broadly, across the study: Peripheral blood samples were taken at initial diagnosis, before any treatment was given. Thyroid tissue and blood T-cell repertoires from several Graves' hyperthyroidism patients were also compared in the study. TCR Vbeta CDR3 sequencing of approximately 140 peripheral blood samples (43 ophthalmopathy, 75 hyperthyroidism and roughly 17 progressor patients) is reported in the paper. For training and testing, the 100 or so patients in the discovery cohort were randomly divided in a 7:3 ratio. Prospective prediction of ophthalmopathy was tested in an independent validation cohort consisting of about 19 hyperthyroidism patients and around 17 patients who later progressed to ophthalmopathy. To identify TCR V-J signatures that set the groups apart, the researchers used a discovery cohort of 100 patients, made up of some 41 with Graves' ophthalmopathy and around 58 with stable Graves' hyperthyroidism. Following sampling, methimazole starting at 30 mg daily was given to hyperthyroidism patients, and high-dose intravenous methylprednisolone was given to ophthalmopathy patients.

CDR1 and CDR2 (SNHLY, FYNNEI) derive from the germline V gene. The V end gives up 7 bases and the J end 3 bases, leaving 8 bases in the junction not matched to a gene. Spanning cysteine to phenylalanine, the CDR3 consists of 15 amino acids. CDR3 DNA only is kept here, 45 bases in frame from base 1. Amplification of TCR beta CDR3 regions was carried out from RNA transcripts. For the first round of RT-PCR on the TCR CDR3, the HTBI primer set was used together with the Qiagen OneStep RT-PCR kit. The libraries were constructed in a second round of multiplex PCR and then size-selected and purified. The libraries were sequenced on an Illumina HiSeq2000 using paired-end 100 bp reads. Processing in the source paper ran as follows. SOAPnuke was used to process the raw data, with reads discarded if the reads contained adapters or uncalled bases, had a mean Phred below 15, or lacked an exact constant-primer or identifier match. High-quality paired reads were merged using COPE v1.2.5, and each unique nucleotide sequence was defined as a clonotype. MiTCR v1.1 was used to align the clonotypes against IMGT TRBV, TRBD and TRBJ reference segments. Analysis was restricted to V-J combinations with a frequency above 0.0001, which covered about 99% of repertoires. The TCS score was defined as F50 (clonal expansion) divided by E x V (chaos), with BLOSUM62-based TCRdist calculated between CDR3 peptides within each V-J. Welch's t-statistics and random forest reduced roughly 540 V-J features to 10 to 15, which were used in a naive Bayes classifier (R e1071). The similarity between thyroid and blood repertoires was quantified using the Morisita-Horn index. The public reads were quality trimmed at Q25 with fastp and then assembled into clones with MiXCR by TCRdb, keeping productive beta chains. Rows are combined by CDR3 protein, so each entry shows the most common genes and DNA. The V and J calls come from TCRdb's annotation, not from the publication. The sample profile shows about 59,000 distinct CDR3 sequences; about 53% of them were found once. Of the sample, 3% to 4% falls within the top ten clones.

Points the paper makes about the study in general: Ophthalmopathy was separated from stable hyperthyroidism by a 13 V-J signature model, with 85% to 90% sensitivity and approximately 84% specificity obtained in cross-validation and 80%/75% obtained in testing. In validation, the model predicted progression to ophthalmopathy with approximately 69% sensitivity and 72.22% specificity, a median of about six months before onset. Most expanded thyroid clonotypes (frequency above 0.001) were also detected in blood, a finding suggesting that blood repertoires may reflect thyroid immune responses. No statistical method was used to fix the sample size in advance, and group allocation was not hidden from the investigators.

The clonotype comes from a woman aged 60 to 75 with Graves' ophthalmopathy. Source material: blood. This sequence uses TRBV2 and TRBJ1-1; TRBD1 aligns with 10 central bases. The CDR3 reads as follows: CASTGTGEEDTEAFF. The nucleotide sequence reads TGTGCCAGCACCGGGACAGGGGAGGAGGACACTGAAGCTTTCTTT.